The rows below give T cell receptor beta chains drawn from one sample of a study of hypomethylating agent response in myelodysplastic syndrome. Produced via immunoSEQ multiplex PCR; TCRdb's table is partial and in-frame only. The sample lists some 5,900 clones; approximately 86% were seen once. The source was bone marrow, collected before or after starting hypomethylating agent treatment for myelodysplastic syndrome (not recorded which). These receptors were obtained from a human donor with myelodysplastic syndrome. Each CDR3 is given with its conserved first and last residue. The D gene is left open where the match is weak. Clone sizes are given selectively: once, few, many, or a class where the clone is expanded.

D	V	J	size	CDR3	DNA
TRBD1	TRBV6-5	TRBJ2-3	.	CASSGTGTDTQYF	TGTGCCAGCTCGGGGACAGGCACAGATACGCAGTATTTT
TRBD1	TRBV28	TRBJ2-5	.	CASRRQGQETQYF	TGTGCCAGCAGGAGACAGGGACAAGAGACCCAGTACTTC
.	TRBV7-2	TRBJ2-2	.	CASSPQTGSTGELFF	TGTGCCAGCAGCCCGCAGACAGGTTCCACCGGGGAGCTGTTTTTT
TRBD1	TRBV6-5	TRBJ1-5	.	CASSLRGQAGQPQHF	TGTGCCAGCAGTTTAAGAGGACAGGCCGGTCAGCCCCAGCATTTT
TRBD1	TRBV29-1	TRBJ2-5	.	CSVRFAGQGIQETQYF	TGCAGCGTCAGGTTCGCCGGACAGGGGATACAAGAGACCCAGTACTTC
TRBD1	TRBV2	TRBJ2-7	.	CASSDPTGPPYEQYF	TGTGCCAGCAGTGATCCGACAGGGCCTCCCTACGAGCAGTACTTC
.	TRBV7-6	TRBJ1-6	.	CASSRDLRNSPLHF	TGTGCCAGCAGCCGGGACCTAAGGAATTCACCCCTCCACTTT
.	TRBV4-2	TRBJ2-3	once	CASSQDRSMGDGSDTQYF	TGTGCCAGCAGCCAAGATCGAAGCATGGGCGATGGTTCAGATACGCAGTATTTT
.	TRBV19	TRBJ2-3	.	CASNILGDTDTQYF	TGTGCCAGTAATATCTTGGGGGACACAGATACGCAGTATTTT
.	TRBV7-2	TRBJ2-5	.	CASSLPRPETQYF	TGTGCCAGCAGCTTACCGAGGCCTGAGACCCAGTACTTC
TRBD2	TRBV9	TRBJ2-2	.	CASSSRKGGAGGFANTGELFF	TGTGCCAGCAGCTCGCGAAAGGGTGGGGCGGGGGGTTTCGCGAACACCGGGGAGCTGTTTTTT
.	TRBV5-6	TRBJ1-1	.	CASSLGRVHTEAFF	TGTGCCAGCAGCTTGGGGCGGGTGCACACTGAAGCTTTCTTT
TRBD1	TRBV5-6	TRBJ1-2	.	CASSLGGTDNYGYTF	TGTGCCAGCAGCTTGGGAGGGACAGACAACTATGGCTACACCTTC
.	TRBV5-1	TRBJ1-2	few	CASSLAGYGYTF	TGCGCCAGCAGCTTGGCAGGGTATGGCTACACCTTC
.	TRBV6-1	TRBJ1-5	.	CASSPDINQPQHF	TGTGCCAGCAGTCCGGACATCAATCAGCCCCAGCATTTT
.	TRBV11-2	TRBJ2-5	.	CASSLFSQTQYF	TGTGCCAGCAGCTTATTCTCTCAGACCCAGTACTTC
TRBD1	TRBV19	TRBJ1-5	few	CASSRPGQGFQPQHF	TGTGCCAGTAGTCGCCCGGGACAGGGGTTTCAGCCCCAGCATTTT
TRBD1	TRBV27	TRBJ2-6	.	CASSKGGGGANVLTF	TGTGCCAGCAGTAAAGGGGGCGGTGGGGCCAACGTCCTGACTTTC
TRBD2	TRBV5-1	TRBJ2-3	.	CASSRLAGTDTQYF	TGCGCCAGCAGTAGACTAGCGGGGACAGATACGCAGTATTTT
.	TRBV25-1	TRBJ1-2	.	CASKGNIGVGGYTF	TGTGCCAGCAAGGGTAACATAGGGGTTGGTGGCTACACCTTC
TRBD1	TRBV30	TRBJ1-4	.	CAWTPPDRGGEKLFF	TGTGCCTGGACACCCCCGGACAGGGGAGGTGAAAAACTGTTTTTT
.	TRBV27	TRBJ1-6	.	CASSSRAPADSPLHF	TGTGCCAGCAGCTCCCGTGCCCCGGCGGATTCACCCCTCCACTTT
.	TRBV7-9	TRBJ1-1	.	CASSPTGGRMNTEAFF	TGTGCCAGCAGCCCGACCGGTGGAAGGATGAACACTGAAGCTTTCTTT
.	TRBV18	TRBJ1-3	.	CASSPPSPSGNTIYF	TGTGCCAGCTCACCACCTTCGCCATCTGGAAACACCATATATTTT
.	TRBV18	TRBJ2-5	.	CASSPSGSLQETQYF	TGTGCCAGCTCACCGAGTGGGTCGCTCCAAGAGACCCAGTACTTC
.	TRBV5-1	TRBJ2-1	.	CASSRNTDPGEQFF	TGCGCCAGCAGCCGAAATACCGACCCCGGGGAGCAGTTCTTC
TRBD2	TRBV7-2	TRBJ2-5	once	CASSLVRLAGSRGETQYF	TGTGCCAGCAGCTTAGTGCGCCTAGCGGGGTCGCGGGGAGAGACCCAGTACTTC
.	TRBV19	TRBJ1-2	.	CASGTQADYGYTF	TGTGCCAGTGGGACGCAGGCTGACTATGGCTACACCTTC
TRBD2	TRBV2	TRBJ2-3	.	CASSNRLAGRSTDTQYF	TGTGCCAGCAGTAACAGACTAGCGGGACGCAGCACAGATACGCAGTATTTT
.	TRBV5-4	TRBJ1-2	.	CASSLGGPGRDGYTF	TGTGCCAGCAGCTTGGGGGGTCCAGGACGAGATGGCTACACCTTC
.	TRBV10-3	TRBJ1-5	.	CAISEGQQSNQPQHF	TGTGCCATCAGTGAGGGACAGCAGAGCAATCAGCCCCAGCATTTT
.	TRBV15	TRBJ1-5	.	CATSRGTLNYQPQHF	TGTGCCACCAGCAGAGGGACCCTTAATTATCAGCCCCAGCATTTT
.	TRBV2	TRBJ1-2	.	CASCSRDGNYGYTF	TGTGCCAGTTGTTCTAGGGACGGTAACTATGGCTACACCTTC
.	TRBV11-2	TRBJ2-5	.	CASSLARGETQYF	TGTGCCAGCAGCTTAGCGAGAGGAGAGACCCAGTACTTC
.	TRBV15	TRBJ2-2	.	CATEQGLNGELFF	TGTGCCACCGAACAGGGCTTGAACGGGGAGCTGTTTTTT
.	TRBV21-1	TRBJ1-1	.	CASNSGRILEAFF	TGTGCCAGCAATTCAGGCAGGATTCTTGAAGCTTTCTTT
.	TRBV5-4	TRBJ2-5	.	CASSLEVGRRETQYF	TGTGCCAGCAGCTTGGAAGTGGGCCGGCGGGAGACCCAGTACTTC
.	TRBV4-3	TRBJ2-7	.	CASSQDRGLVYEQYF	TGCGCCAGCAGCCAAGATCGGGGACTCGTCTACGAGCAGTACTTC
.	TRBV5-8	TRBJ1-3	.	CASSLGQISGNTIYF	TGTGCCAGCAGCTTGGGTCAGATCTCTGGAAACACCATATATTTT
.	TRBV7-2	TRBJ1-6	.	CASSLSGPLHF	TGTGCCAGCAGCTTAAGTGGACCCCTCCACTTT
.	TRBV4-1	TRBJ1-2	.	CASSQEVDRHSRLYGYTF	TGCGCCAGCAGCCAAGAGGTAGACCGACATTCGCGGCTCTATGGCTACACCTTC
.	TRBV28	TRBJ1-2	.	CASSLGDFYGYTF	TGTGCCAGCAGTTTGGGGGATTTCTATGGCTACACCTTC
.	TRBV19	TRBJ1-5	.	CASSPTPPGSMGGQPQHF	TGTGCCAGTAGTCCCACCCCGCCGGGATCTATGGGGGGTCAGCCCCAGCATTTT
.	TRBV30	TRBJ1-3	.	CAWILRGGKISGNTIYF	TGTGCCTGGATACTTCGTGGAGGGAAGATTTCTGGAAACACCATATATTTT
.	TRBV7-8	TRBJ2-6	.	CASSFGGPGANVLTF	TGTGCCAGCAGCTTTGGGGGCCCTGGGGCCAACGTCCTGACTTTC
.	TRBV6-9	TRBJ1-3	.	CASSPGPGNTIYF	TGTGCCAGCAGCCCGGGCCCTGGAAACACCATATATTTT
.	TRBV2	TRBJ1-1	.	CASKSQANTEAFF	TGTGCCAGCAAATCACAGGCGAACACTGAAGCTTTCTTT
.	TRBV7-8	TRBJ1-6	.	CASSTGADYNSPLHF	TGTGCCAGCAGCACCGGGGCCGATTATAATTCACCCCTCCACTTT
.	TRBV11-3	TRBJ1-3	once	CASSLPRQFFSGNTIYF	TGTGCCAGCAGCTTACCGAGACAGTTTTTTTCTGGAAACACCATATATTTT
.	TRBV9	TRBJ2-7	.	CASSIGRMSSYEQYF	TGTGCCAGCAGCATCGGACGGATGAGCTCCTACGAGCAGTACTTC